This T cell receptor beta chain was recorded in a study of B cell selection in AIRE deficiency. Only one count was recorded for this clone. Its cognate antigen is unknown. This CDR3 is built from 11 residues. In germline, CDR1 is SGHDN, CDR2 FVKESK. The V end lost 5 bases, the J end lost 1 base, and 2 bases lay between the germline ends. Regulatory T cells were sorted as CD4+CD25hiCD127low/negative cells. As processed by the authors: About 5.65x10^4 patient and 9.56x10^4 healthy donor TCRbeta sequences came from Tregs. Sequencing was performed with immunoSEQ multiplex PCR; in TCRdb, only in-frame clones are kept and a portion is missing. D and trimming come from the DNA, and the V and J calls and clone size come from that table. Altogether 20,000 to 30,000 clones are present, around 93% being singletons, with the ten largest covering around 1.1%. Overall study findings and caveats: TCRbeta-only data showed 36.6% of shared healthy Treg sequences in healthy Tconv. Only 9.3% of a few thousand shared Treg sequences were patient-specific; less than 40% healthy-specific. Patient Tconv cells held roughly 33% of Treg sequences shared by healthy donors.

Sequencing used CD4+CD25+ Tregs sorted from PBMCs. This TCR came from a human donor in good health. This chain connects TRBV14 to TRBJ2-5; D is undetermined. The CDR3 region is CASSFQETQYF. The CDR3, as DNA: TGTGCCAGCAGCTTCCAAGAGACCCAGTACTTC.